A selection of T cell receptor beta chains follows, all from one sample in a study of follicular helper T cells after annual influenza vaccination. Sequencing was performed with immunoSEQ multiplex PCR; in TCRdb, only in-frame clones are kept and a portion is missing. In the table there are about 11,000 clones, less than 85% of which are singletons. The material sequenced was CXCR5- memory CD4+ T cells sorted from blood, taken 6 weeks after influenza vaccination. The receptors stem from an adult who received the influenza vaccine. CDR3s include the opening cysteine and the closing phenylalanine or tryptophan. Fields, in order: D gene, clone size, J gene, V gene, CDR3 DNA, CDR3 protein. D genes are given only for firm matches. The listing skips clone size in some rows; elsewhere it reads once, few, many or a size class.

d_call: TRBD2; clone_size: .; j_call: TRBJ2-1; v_call: TRBV7-2; cdr3_nt: TGTGCCAGCAGCCTAGCGGGGGGGTCTAATGAGCAGTTCTTC; cdr3_aa: CASSLAGGSNEQFF
d_call: .; clone_size: .; j_call: TRBJ2-7; v_call: TRBV5-4; cdr3_nt: TGTGCCAGCAGCCAATACAGGAACGAGCAGTACTTC; cdr3_aa: CASSQYRNEQYF
d_call: .; clone_size: .; j_call: TRBJ2-1; v_call: TRBV11-2; cdr3_nt: TGTGCCAGCAGCCATGGGAATGAGCAGTTCTTC; cdr3_aa: CASSHGNEQFF
d_call: TRBD1; clone_size: .; j_call: TRBJ2-2; v_call: TRBV4-3; cdr3_nt: TGCGCCAGCAGCCACGACAGGGTTGGGACCGGGGAGCTGTTTTTT; cdr3_aa: CASSHDRVGTGELFF
d_call: .; clone_size: once; j_call: TRBJ1-6; v_call: TRBV6-5; cdr3_nt: TGTGCCAGCAGTTCCGTCCCCTATAATTCACCCCTCCACTTT; cdr3_aa: CASSSVPYNSPLHF
d_call: .; clone_size: .; j_call: TRBJ2-1; v_call: TRBV2; cdr3_nt: TGTGCCAGCGCTTCGTCAGGGCTCTTCTACAATGAGCAGTTCTTC; cdr3_aa: CASASSGLFYNEQFF
d_call: .; clone_size: once; j_call: TRBJ1-2; v_call: TRBV9; cdr3_nt: TGTGCCAGCAGCCCCAGGTTGGGGGGAGGTGGCTACACCTTC; cdr3_aa: CASSPRLGGGGYTF
d_call: TRBD1; clone_size: .; j_call: TRBJ2-7; v_call: TRBV18; cdr3_nt: TGTGCCAGCTCACCTATACAGGGGTCGTCCTACGAGCAGTACTTC; cdr3_aa: CASSPIQGSSYEQYF
d_call: .; clone_size: .; j_call: TRBJ1-1; v_call: TRBV7-2; cdr3_nt: TGTGCCAGCAGCTCCCCGTACGGGAGCCATTTCGGGAACACTGAAGCTTTCTTT; cdr3_aa: CASSSPYGSHFGNTEAFF
d_call: .; clone_size: .; j_call: TRBJ2-1; v_call: TRBV29-1; cdr3_nt: TGCAGCGTGTACCGGGACTTCTCCGACAATGAGCAGTTCTTC; cdr3_aa: CSVYRDFSDNEQFF
d_call: .; clone_size: .; j_call: TRBJ2-1; v_call: TRBV6-1; cdr3_nt: TGTGCCAGCGCCCAACAGGGGGGGGATGAGCAGTTCTTC; cdr3_aa: CASAQQGGDEQFF
d_call: .; clone_size: few; j_call: TRBJ2-5; v_call: TRBV19; cdr3_nt: TGTGCCAGTAGTATTAGGAGTGGGGGGATGAGGGAGACCCAGTACTTC; cdr3_aa: CASSIRSGGMRETQYF
d_call: .; clone_size: .; j_call: TRBJ1-4; v_call: TRBV2; cdr3_nt: TGTGCCAGCAGTGAAGGGGGGTTGGCTAATGAAAAACTGTTTTTT; cdr3_aa: CASSEGGLANEKLFF
d_call: .; clone_size: .; j_call: TRBJ2-1; v_call: TRBV11-3; cdr3_nt: TGTGCCAGCAGCTTAGAGGACGGGGCATACAATGAGCAGTTCTTC; cdr3_aa: CASSLEDGAYNEQFF
d_call: TRBD1; clone_size: .; j_call: TRBJ1-2; v_call: TRBV7-2; cdr3_nt: TGTGCCAGCAGCCCATGGACAGGGGGTGGGGGCTACACCTTC; cdr3_aa: CASSPWTGGGGYTF
d_call: .; clone_size: few; j_call: TRBJ1-2; v_call: TRBV7-9; cdr3_nt: TGTGCCAGCAGCTTAGAGGGCACCGGGAGCTACACCTTC; cdr3_aa: CASSLEGTGSYTF
d_call: TRBD1; clone_size: .; j_call: TRBJ2-3; v_call: TRBV19; cdr3_nt: TGTGCCAGTAGTCTACGACAGGGGGCAAGCACAGATACGCAGTATTTT; cdr3_aa: CASSLRQGASTDTQYF
d_call: .; clone_size: .; j_call: TRBJ1-3; v_call: TRBV19; cdr3_nt: TGTGCCAGTAGTCTTTCGGCCCCAGCGGGCGGAAACACCATATATTTT; cdr3_aa: CASSLSAPAGGNTIYF
d_call: TRBD2; clone_size: few; j_call: TRBJ2-5; v_call: TRBV18; cdr3_nt: TGTGCCAGCTCACCAGCGGGGGGGACGGGAGAGACCCAGTACTTC; cdr3_aa: CASSPAGGTGETQYF
d_call: TRBD1; clone_size: .; j_call: TRBJ1-1; v_call: TRBV9; cdr3_nt: TGTGCCACGAAACCCGTCCTTGGGACAGTGAACACTGAAGCTTTCTTT; cdr3_aa: CATKPVLGTVNTEAFF
d_call: .; clone_size: .; j_call: TRBJ2-1; v_call: TRBV7-8; cdr3_nt: TGTGCCAGCAGCTCCTCGACAAGCCCTATGCTCCGGTTCTTC; cdr3_aa: CASSSSTSPMLRFF
d_call: TRBD1; clone_size: .; j_call: TRBJ1-2; v_call: TRBV5-1; cdr3_nt: TGCGCCAGCAGCTTATTAGGACAGGCTAACTATGGCTACACCTTC; cdr3_aa: CASSLLGQANYGYTF
d_call: TRBD1; clone_size: .; j_call: TRBJ1-3; v_call: TRBV7-8; cdr3_nt: TGTGCCAGCAGACTTTCTCCGGCCAGGGGGCTTGGAAACACCATATATTTT; cdr3_aa: CASRLSPARGLGNTIYF
d_call: .; clone_size: .; j_call: TRBJ1-4; v_call: TRBV5-1; cdr3_nt: TGCGCCAGCAGCTTGGGGGGGCTTACTAATGAAAAACTGTTTTTT; cdr3_aa: CASSLGGLTNEKLFF
d_call: .; clone_size: .; j_call: TRBJ2-6; v_call: TRBV6-5; cdr3_nt: TGTGCCAGCAGTTATGAGTCTGGGGCCAACGTCCTGACTTTC; cdr3_aa: CASSYESGANVLTF
d_call: .; clone_size: once; j_call: TRBJ1-2; v_call: TRBV6-5; cdr3_nt: TGTGCCAGCAGTTACTCCAGGGTTTTGGGTGGCTACACCTTC; cdr3_aa: CASSYSRVLGGYTF
d_call: .; clone_size: .; j_call: TRBJ1-1; v_call: TRBV18; cdr3_nt: TGTGCCAGCTCCGCTGGGCAGTACGCTGAAGCTTTCTTT; cdr3_aa: CASSAGQYAEAFF
d_call: .; clone_size: .; j_call: TRBJ1-6; v_call: TRBV12-2; cdr3_nt: TGTGCAAGTCGCTTAGTCCCCCGCCAGGGATCCTATAATTCACCCCTCCACTTT; cdr3_aa: CASRLVPRQGSYNSPLHF
d_call: .; clone_size: few; j_call: TRBJ1-5; v_call: TRBV7-9; cdr3_nt: TGTGCCAGCAGCTTAGCTACTAGCAATCAGCCCCAGCATTTT; cdr3_aa: CASSLATSNQPQHF
d_call: .; clone_size: .; j_call: TRBJ1-2; v_call: TRBV30; cdr3_nt: TGTGCCTGGACCCTACTGGGAGTGGTTGGCTACACCTTC; cdr3_aa: CAWTLLGVVGYTF
d_call: .; clone_size: .; j_call: TRBJ2-3; v_call: TRBV7-8; cdr3_nt: TGTGCCAGCAGCCGGGAAATCACGCAGTATTTT; cdr3_aa: CASSREITQYF
d_call: .; clone_size: .; j_call: TRBJ2-7; v_call: TRBV7-9; cdr3_nt: TGTGCCAGCAGCCAGGGGCAGTCCCTCTCCTACGAGCAGTACTTC; cdr3_aa: CASSQGQSLSYEQYF
d_call: .; clone_size: few; j_call: TRBJ2-7; v_call: TRBV18; cdr3_nt: TGTGCCAGCTCACGGCAAGGGGACTACGAGCAGTACTTC; cdr3_aa: CASSRQGDYEQYF
d_call: .; clone_size: .; j_call: TRBJ2-3; v_call: TRBV11-3; cdr3_nt: TGTGCCAGCAGCGAGTGGACGGACGAGACAGATACGCAGTATTTT; cdr3_aa: CASSEWTDETDTQYF
d_call: .; clone_size: .; j_call: TRBJ2-5; v_call: TRBV5-6; cdr3_nt: TGTGCCAGCAGCTTGAAAGGGTCGGGAGAGACCCAGTACTTC; cdr3_aa: CASSLKGSGETQYF
d_call: .; clone_size: few; j_call: TRBJ2-7; v_call: TRBV18; cdr3_nt: TGTGCCAGCTCACCCCAGTCTGACTACGAGCAGTACTTC; cdr3_aa: CASSPQSDYEQYF
d_call: .; clone_size: .; j_call: TRBJ2-1; v_call: TRBV27; cdr3_nt: TGTGCCAGCAGGAGCTCCTACAATGAGCAGTTCTTC; cdr3_aa: CASRSSYNEQFF
d_call: .; clone_size: .; j_call: TRBJ2-7; v_call: TRBV11-3; cdr3_nt: TGTGCCAGCAGCTACCAGTTTGGCTACGAGCAGTACTTC; cdr3_aa: CASSYQFGYEQYF
d_call: TRBD1; clone_size: .; j_call: TRBJ1-1; v_call: TRBV7-9; cdr3_nt: TGTGCCAGCAGCCCTATTACAGGGGATGGGTCTTTCTTT; cdr3_aa: CASSPITGDGSFF
d_call: TRBD1; clone_size: .; j_call: TRBJ2-7; v_call: TRBV18; cdr3_nt: TGTGCCAGCGGACAGGGGGAGTCCTACGAGCAGTACTTC; cdr3_aa: CASGQGESYEQYF
d_call: .; clone_size: .; j_call: TRBJ2-7; v_call: TRBV15; cdr3_nt: TGTGCCACCAGCAGAGATATACAGCCCTCCTACGAGCAGTACTTC; cdr3_aa: CATSRDIQPSYEQYF
d_call: .; clone_size: .; j_call: TRBJ2-1; v_call: TRBV10-3; cdr3_nt: TGTGCCATCAGTGAGAAGGCATCCTACAATGAGCAGTTCTTC; cdr3_aa: CAISEKASYNEQFF
d_call: .; clone_size: .; j_call: TRBJ2-1; v_call: TRBV4-2; cdr3_nt: TGTGCCAGCAGCCAAAAGGCCCAATACAATGAGCAGTTCTTC; cdr3_aa: CASSQKAQYNEQFF
d_call: .; clone_size: .; j_call: TRBJ1-1; v_call: TRBV6-6; cdr3_nt: TGTGCCAGCAGTTATATGTTGGGGGCTGACACTGAAGCTTTCTTT; cdr3_aa: CASSYMLGADTEAFF